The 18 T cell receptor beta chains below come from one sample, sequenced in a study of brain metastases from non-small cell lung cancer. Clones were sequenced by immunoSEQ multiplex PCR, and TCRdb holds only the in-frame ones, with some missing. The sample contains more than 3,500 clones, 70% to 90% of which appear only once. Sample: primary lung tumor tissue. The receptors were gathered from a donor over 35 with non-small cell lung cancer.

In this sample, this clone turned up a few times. This CDR3 is CASSQGHRTEAFF. The CDR3 nucleotides are TGTGCCAGCAGTCAAGGACACCGCACTGAAGCTTTCTTT. J is TRBJ1-1 and V is TRBV12-3 or TRBV12-4; TRBD1 might be the D (5 bases). CDR3 length: 13 residues. V lost 5 bases and J lost 4, with 11 bases in between.

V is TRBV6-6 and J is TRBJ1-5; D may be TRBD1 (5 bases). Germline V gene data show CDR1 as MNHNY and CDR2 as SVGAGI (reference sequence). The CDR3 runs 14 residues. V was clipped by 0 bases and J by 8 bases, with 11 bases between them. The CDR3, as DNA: TGTGCCAGCAGTTACTCGCGAGGGGTCGAGCCCCAGCATTTT. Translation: CASSYSRGVEPQHF.

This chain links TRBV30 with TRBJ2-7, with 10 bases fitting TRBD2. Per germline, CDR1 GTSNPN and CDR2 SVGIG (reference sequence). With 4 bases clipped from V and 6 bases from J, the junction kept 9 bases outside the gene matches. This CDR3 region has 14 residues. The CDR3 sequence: CAWTSLAGVPEQYF. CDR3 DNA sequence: TGTGCCTGGACCTCTCTAGCGGGGGTGCCCGAGCAGTACTTC.

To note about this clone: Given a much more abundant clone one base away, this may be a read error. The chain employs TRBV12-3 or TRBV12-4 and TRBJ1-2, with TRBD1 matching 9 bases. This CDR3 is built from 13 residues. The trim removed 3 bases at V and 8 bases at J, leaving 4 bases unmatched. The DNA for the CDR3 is TGTGCCAGCAGTTTCTACAGGGGGCAAGGCTACACCTTC. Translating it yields CASSFYRGQGYTF.

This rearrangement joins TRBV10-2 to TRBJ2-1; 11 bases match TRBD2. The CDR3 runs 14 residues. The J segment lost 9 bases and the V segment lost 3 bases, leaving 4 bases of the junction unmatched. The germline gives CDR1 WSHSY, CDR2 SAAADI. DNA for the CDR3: TGCGCCAGCAGTGACTTAGCGGGGGGGCCTGAGCAGTTCTTC. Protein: CASSDLAGGPEQFF.

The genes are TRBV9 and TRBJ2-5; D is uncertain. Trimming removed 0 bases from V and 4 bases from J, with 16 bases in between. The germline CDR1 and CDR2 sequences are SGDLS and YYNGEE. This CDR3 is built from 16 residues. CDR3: CASSVGRLSWGETQYF. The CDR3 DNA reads TGTGCCAGCAGCGTAGGTCGTCTGTCGTGGGGAGAGACCCAGTACTTC.

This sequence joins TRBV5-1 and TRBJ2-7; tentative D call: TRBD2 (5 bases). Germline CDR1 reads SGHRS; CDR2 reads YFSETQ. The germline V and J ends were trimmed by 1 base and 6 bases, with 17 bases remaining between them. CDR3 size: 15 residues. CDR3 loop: CASSLSTSKAGEQYF. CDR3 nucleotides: TGCGCCAGCAGCTTGAGCACATCCAAGGCGGGCGAGCAGTACTTC.

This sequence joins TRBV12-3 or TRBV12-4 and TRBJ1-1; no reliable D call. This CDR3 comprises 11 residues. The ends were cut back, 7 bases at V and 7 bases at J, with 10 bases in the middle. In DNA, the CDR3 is TGTGCCAGCACCAGCAGAGTTGAAGCTTTCTTT. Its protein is CASTSRVEAFF.

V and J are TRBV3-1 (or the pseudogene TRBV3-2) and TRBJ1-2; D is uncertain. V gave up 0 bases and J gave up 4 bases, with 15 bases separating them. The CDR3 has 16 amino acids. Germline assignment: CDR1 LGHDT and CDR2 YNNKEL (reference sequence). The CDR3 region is CASSQEVGSSAYGYTF. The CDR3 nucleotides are TGTGCCAGCAGCCAAGAAGTAGGGAGTAGCGCCTATGGCTACACCTTC.

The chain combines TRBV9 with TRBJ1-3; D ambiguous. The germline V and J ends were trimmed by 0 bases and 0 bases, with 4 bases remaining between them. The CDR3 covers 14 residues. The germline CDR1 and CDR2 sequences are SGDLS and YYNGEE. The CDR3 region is CASSVAGSGNTIYF. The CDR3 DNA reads TGTGCCAGCAGCGTAGCGGGCTCTGGAAACACCATATATTTT.

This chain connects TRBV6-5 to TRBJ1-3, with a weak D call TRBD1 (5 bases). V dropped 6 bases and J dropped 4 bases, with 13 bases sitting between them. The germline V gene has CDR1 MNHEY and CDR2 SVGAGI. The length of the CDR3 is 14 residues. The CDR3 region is CASSVRRDGNTIYF. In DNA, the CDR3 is TGTGCCAGCAGCGTCCGGAGGGACGGAAACACCATATATTTT.

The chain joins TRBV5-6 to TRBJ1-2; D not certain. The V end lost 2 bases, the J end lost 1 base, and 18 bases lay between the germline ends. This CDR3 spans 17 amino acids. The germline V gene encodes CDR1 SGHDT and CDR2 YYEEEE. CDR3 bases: TGTGCCAGCAGCTTATTTTTGTTCGATGATGTTAACTATGGCTACACCTTC. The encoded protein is CASSLFLFDDVNYGYTF.

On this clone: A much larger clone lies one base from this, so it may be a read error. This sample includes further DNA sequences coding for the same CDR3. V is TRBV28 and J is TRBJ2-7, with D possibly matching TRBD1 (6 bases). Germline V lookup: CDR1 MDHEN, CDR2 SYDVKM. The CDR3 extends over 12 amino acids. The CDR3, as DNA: TGTGCCAGCAGTACCCTAGGGGGAGAGCAATACTTC. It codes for CASSTLGGEQYF. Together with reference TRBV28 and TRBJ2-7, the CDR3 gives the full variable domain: DVKVTQSSRYLVKRTGEKVFLECVQDMDHENMFWYRQDPGLGLRLIYFSYDVKMKEKGDIPEGYSVSREKKERFSLILESASTNQTSMYLCASSTLGGEQYFGPGTRLTVT.

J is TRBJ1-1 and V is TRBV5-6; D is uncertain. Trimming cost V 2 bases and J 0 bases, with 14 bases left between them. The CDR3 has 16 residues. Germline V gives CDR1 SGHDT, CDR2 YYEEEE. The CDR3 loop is CASSFTRRTLNTEAFF. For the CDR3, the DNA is TGTGCCAGCAGCTTTACGCGGAGAACCTTGAACACTGAAGCTTTCTTT.

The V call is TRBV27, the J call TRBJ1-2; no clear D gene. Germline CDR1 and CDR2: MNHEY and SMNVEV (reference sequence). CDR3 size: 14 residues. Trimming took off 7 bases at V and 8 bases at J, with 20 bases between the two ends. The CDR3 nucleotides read TGTGCCAGCACCTACATGCTGGGAATCGGGGGCTACACCTTC. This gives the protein CASTYMLGIGGYTF.

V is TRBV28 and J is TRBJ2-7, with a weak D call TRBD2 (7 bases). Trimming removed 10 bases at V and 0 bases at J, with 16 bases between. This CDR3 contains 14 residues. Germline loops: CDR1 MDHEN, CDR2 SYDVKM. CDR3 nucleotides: TGTGCCACCGGGGGGCGGGGGCTCTCCTACGAGCAGTACTTC. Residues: CATGGRGLSYEQYF.

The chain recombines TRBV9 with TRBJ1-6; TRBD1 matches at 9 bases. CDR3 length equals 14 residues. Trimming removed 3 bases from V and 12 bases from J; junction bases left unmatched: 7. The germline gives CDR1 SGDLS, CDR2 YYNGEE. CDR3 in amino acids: CASSGGQGSGPLHF. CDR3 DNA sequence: TGTGCCAGCAGCGGAGGACAGGGGAGTGGACCCCTCCACTTT. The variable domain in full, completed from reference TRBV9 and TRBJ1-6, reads DSGVTQTPKHLITATGQRVTLRCSPRSGDLSVYWYQQSLDQGLQFLIQYYNGEERAKGNILERFSAQQFPDLHSELNLSSLELGDSALYFCASSGGQGSGPLHFGNGTRLTVT.

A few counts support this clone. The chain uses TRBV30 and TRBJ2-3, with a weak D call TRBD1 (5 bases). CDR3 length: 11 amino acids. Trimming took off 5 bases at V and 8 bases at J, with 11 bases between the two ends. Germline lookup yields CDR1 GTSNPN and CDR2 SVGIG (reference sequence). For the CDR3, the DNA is TGTGCCTGGGGGGCCAGAGGTACGCAGTATTTT. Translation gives CAWGARGTQYF. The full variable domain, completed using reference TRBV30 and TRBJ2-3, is SQTIHQWPATLVQPVGSPLSLECTVEGTSNPNLYWYRQAAGRGLQLLFYSVGIGQISSEVPQNLSASRPQDRQFILSSKKLLLSDSGFYLCAWGARGTQYFGPGTRLTVL.